The source of this TCR beta chain is a study of T-cell reconstitution after alpha-beta-depleted transplantation in children. Findings and limits, study-wide: Surviving recipient T cells and intrathymic progenitors accounted for some patients' high TCRbeta diversity at day 60. T-cell counts and diversity at one year post-transplant came mainly from newly produced T cells. Expanded clones from the graft, numbering several hundred, reportedly supplied alpha-beta T cells about two months after transplant.

V was clipped by 6 bases and J by 3 bases; unmatched bases: 7. In germline, CDR1 is SQVTM, CDR2 ANQGSEA. There are 14 residues in the CDR3. Points on this clonotype: Antigen specificity is unknown.

The library targeted TCRbeta and was prepared with unique molecular identifiers. TCRdb fed the PCR reads into MiXCR, producing one record per CDR3 protein. In the table there are around 490,000 distinct CDR3 sequences, approximately 10% of which are singletons. The chain joins TRBV29-1 to TRBJ2-7; 11 bases line up with TRBD1. The sequencing here drew on PBMCs, mostly from graft donor cells, taken 180 days after TCRalphabeta/CD19-depleted stem cell transplant. The receptor was isolated from a female patient younger than 10 who had a stem cell transplant for aplastic anemia, so the T cells may come from the graft donor. The DNA for the CDR3 is TGCAGCGTATCCACCGGGACAGGGGGCTACGAGCAGTACTTC. Translated: CSVSTGTGGYEQYF.